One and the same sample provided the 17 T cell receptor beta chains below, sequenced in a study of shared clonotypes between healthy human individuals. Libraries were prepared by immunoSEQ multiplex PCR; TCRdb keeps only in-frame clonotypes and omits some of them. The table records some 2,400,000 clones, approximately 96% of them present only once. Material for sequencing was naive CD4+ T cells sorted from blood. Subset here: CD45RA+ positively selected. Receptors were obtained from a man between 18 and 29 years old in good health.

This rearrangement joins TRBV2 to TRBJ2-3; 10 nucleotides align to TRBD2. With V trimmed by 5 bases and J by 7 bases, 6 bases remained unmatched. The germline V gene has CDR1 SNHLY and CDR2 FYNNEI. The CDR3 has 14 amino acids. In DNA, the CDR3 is TGTGCCAGCAGTTCAGCGGGAGGGGGTAATACGCAGTATTTT. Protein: CASSSAGGGNTQYF.

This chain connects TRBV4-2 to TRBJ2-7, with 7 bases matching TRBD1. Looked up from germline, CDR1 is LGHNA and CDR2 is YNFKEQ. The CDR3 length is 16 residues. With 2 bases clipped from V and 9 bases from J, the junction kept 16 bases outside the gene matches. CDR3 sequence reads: CASSQTTGSGVIGQYF. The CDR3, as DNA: TGTGCCAGCAGCCAAACGACAGGGTCCGGAGTAATAGGGCAGTACTTC.

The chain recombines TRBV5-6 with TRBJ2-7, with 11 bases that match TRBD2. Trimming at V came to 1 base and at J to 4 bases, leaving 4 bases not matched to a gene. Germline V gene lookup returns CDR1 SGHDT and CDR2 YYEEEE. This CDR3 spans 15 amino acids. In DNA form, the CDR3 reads TGTGCCAGCAGCTTGACTAGCGGGGGATCTTACGAGCAGTACTTC. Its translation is CASSLTSGGSYEQYF.

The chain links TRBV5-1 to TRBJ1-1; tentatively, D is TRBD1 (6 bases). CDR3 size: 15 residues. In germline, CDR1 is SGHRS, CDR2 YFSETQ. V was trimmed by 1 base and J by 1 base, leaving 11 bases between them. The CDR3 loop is CASSLWGAANTEAFF. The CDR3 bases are TGCGCCAGCAGCTTGTGGGGGGCAGCGAACACTGAAGCTTTCTTT.

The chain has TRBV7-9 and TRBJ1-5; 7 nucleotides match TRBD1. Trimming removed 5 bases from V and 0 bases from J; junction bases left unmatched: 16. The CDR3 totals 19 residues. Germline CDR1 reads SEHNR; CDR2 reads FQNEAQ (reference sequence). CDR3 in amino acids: CASSLTRTGVPYSNQPQHF. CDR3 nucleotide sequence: TGTGCCAGCAGCCTTACTCGGACAGGCGTCCCTTATAGCAATCAGCCCCAGCATTTT.

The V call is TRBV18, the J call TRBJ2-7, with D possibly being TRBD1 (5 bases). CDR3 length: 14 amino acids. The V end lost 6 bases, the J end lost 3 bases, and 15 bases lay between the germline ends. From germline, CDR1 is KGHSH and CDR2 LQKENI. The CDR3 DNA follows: TGTGCCAGCTCCTACCTGACAGACGACTACGAGCAGTACTTC. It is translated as CASSYLTDDYEQYF.

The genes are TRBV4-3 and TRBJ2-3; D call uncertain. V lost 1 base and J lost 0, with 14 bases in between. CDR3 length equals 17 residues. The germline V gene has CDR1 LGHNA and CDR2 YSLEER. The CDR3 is CASSQGSGLTSTDTQYF. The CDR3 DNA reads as TGCGCCAGCAGCCAAGGGAGTGGCCTAACCAGCACAGATACGCAGTATTTT.

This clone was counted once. The CDR3 sequence: CASSFIGGVYNEQFF. The CDR3 bases are TGTGCCAGCAGTTTTATCGGGGGGGTCTACAATGAGCAGTTCTTC. The genes are TRBV27 and TRBJ2-1; 8 bases align to TRBD2. J gave up 3 bases and V 3 bases, and 4 bases lay outside the gene matches. Germline V gene sequence: CDR1 MNHEY, CDR2 SMNVEV (reference sequence). This CDR3 region has 15 residues.

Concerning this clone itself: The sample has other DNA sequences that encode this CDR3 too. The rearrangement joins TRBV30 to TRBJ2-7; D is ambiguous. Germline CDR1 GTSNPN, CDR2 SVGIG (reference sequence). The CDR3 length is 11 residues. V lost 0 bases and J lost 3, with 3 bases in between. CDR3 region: CAWSVVYEQYF. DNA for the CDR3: TGTGCCTGGAGTGTCGTCTACGAGCAGTACTTC.

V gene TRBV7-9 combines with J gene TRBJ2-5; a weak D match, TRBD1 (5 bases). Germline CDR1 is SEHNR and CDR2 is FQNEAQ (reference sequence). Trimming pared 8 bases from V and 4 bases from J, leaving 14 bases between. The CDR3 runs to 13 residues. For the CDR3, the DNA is TGTGCCAGCTCTAGGGGAAACGGAGAGACCCAGTACTTC. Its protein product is CASSRGNGETQYF.

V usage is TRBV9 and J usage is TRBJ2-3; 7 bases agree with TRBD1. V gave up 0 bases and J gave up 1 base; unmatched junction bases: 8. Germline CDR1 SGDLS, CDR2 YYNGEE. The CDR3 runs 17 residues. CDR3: CASSVAGRQGGTDTQYF. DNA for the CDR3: TGTGCCAGCAGCGTAGCAGGTCGACAGGGCGGCACAGATACGCAGTATTTT.

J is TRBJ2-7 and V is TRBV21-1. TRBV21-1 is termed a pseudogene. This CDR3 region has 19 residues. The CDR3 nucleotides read TGTGCCAGCAGCAAAAATGGAGGGGGAGTTGACTTTCCTTCCTACGAGCAGTACTTC. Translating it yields CASSKNGGGVDFPSYEQYF.

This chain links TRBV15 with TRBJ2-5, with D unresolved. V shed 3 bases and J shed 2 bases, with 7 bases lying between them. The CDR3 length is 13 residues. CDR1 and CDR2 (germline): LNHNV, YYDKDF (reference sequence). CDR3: CATSSLVQETQYF. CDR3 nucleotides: TGTGCCACCAGCAGTCTCGTACAAGAGACCCAGTACTTC.

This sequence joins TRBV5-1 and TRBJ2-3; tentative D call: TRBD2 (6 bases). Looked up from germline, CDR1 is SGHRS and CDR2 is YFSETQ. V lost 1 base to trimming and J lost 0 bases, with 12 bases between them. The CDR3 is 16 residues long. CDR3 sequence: CASSLTRTTSTDTQYF. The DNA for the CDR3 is TGCGCCAGCAGCTTGACCCGGACTACTAGCACAGATACGCAGTATTTT.

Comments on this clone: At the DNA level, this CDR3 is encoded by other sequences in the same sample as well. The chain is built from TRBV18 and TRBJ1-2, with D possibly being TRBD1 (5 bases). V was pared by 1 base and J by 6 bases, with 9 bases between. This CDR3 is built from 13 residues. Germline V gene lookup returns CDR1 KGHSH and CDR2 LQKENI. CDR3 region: CASSPRQGDGYTF. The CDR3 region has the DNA TGTGCCAGCTCACCACGGCAGGGTGATGGCTACACCTTC.

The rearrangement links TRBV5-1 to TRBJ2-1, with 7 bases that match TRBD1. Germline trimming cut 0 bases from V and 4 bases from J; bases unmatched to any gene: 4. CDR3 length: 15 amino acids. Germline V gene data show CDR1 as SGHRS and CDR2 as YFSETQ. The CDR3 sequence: CASSLVGGVYNEQFF. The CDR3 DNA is TGCGCCAGCAGCTTGGTAGGGGGCGTTTACAATGAGCAGTTCTTC.

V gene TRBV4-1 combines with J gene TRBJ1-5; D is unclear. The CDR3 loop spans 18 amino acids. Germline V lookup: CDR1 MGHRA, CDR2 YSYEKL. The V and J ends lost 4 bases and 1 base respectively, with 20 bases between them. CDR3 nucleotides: TGCGCCAGCAGCCCCTTTACCCCGGCCCTCCCAAGCAATCAGCCCCAGCATTTT. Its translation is CASSPFTPALPSNQPQHF.